This T cell receptor (beta chain) comes out of a study of CD8+CD57+ T cells in acquired aplastic anemia (dated by TCRdb to between 2017 and 2018). Broadly, across the study: Extracted DNA from sorted CD4+ and CD8+ cells averaged approximately 3 ug, ranging from roughly 0.17 to 27.4 ug. What the research found in general, with its limitations: Although 25 to 30 CD8+ CDR3 sequences were shared by patients and controls, these sequences appeared highly expressed in patients and within the immunodominant clones of patients. Between patients and healthy controls, no significant difference in CD8+ Simpson's diversity was found (P=0.060).

In the study, sorted CD4+ and CD8+ blood T cells from patients with severe aplastic anemia and from healthy subjects underwent deep sequencing of TCR repertoires. Ficoll-Paque density gradient centrifugation was used to isolate peripheral blood mononuclear cells. CD4+ and CD8+ T cells were sorted by FACS or magnetic beads before DNA extraction. Looking up the germline V gene (reference sequence) yields CDR1 SEHNR and CDR2 FQNEAQ. The CDR3 goes from the cysteine to the phenylalanine over 15 residues. Only CDR3 DNA remains: 45 bases, in frame from the first base. At the junction V is shortened by 5 bases and J by 4 bases; bases outside the gene matches: 10. With respect to this clonotype: Its antigen is unknown. No qualities accompany the bases; no much larger clone lies one base away.

TCR beta VDJ combination and CDR3 sequence profiling used genomic DNA as the template. An Illumina HiSeq 2000 was the platform used for TCR repertoire sequencing. The paper's data handling went like this. Repertoires were assessed using TRBV/TRBJ rearrangement plots, CDR3 size and DJ length profiles, and Simpson's diversity index. The most abundant DNA sequence in the deep sequencing data was defined as the immunodominant clone. CDR3 amino acid sequences were checked for sharing between subjects and were compared against published repertoires and the VDJdb database. TCRdb applied fastp at Q25 and MiXCR to the public reads, then kept only in-frame beta chains. Rows matching on CDR3 protein sequence are summarized as one entry with the most common DNA and genes. The V and J calls shown here were made by TCRdb, not taken from the authors' results. Counted in this sample were 250,000 to 300,000 distinct CDR3 sequences; around 60% of them appeared once. Of the sample, 7% to 9% is held by the ten largest clones.

The receptor chain draws on TRBV7-9 and TRBJ1-1; TRBD1 agrees with 7 junctional bases. The sequencing sample was made of sorted CD4+, CD8+, or CD8+CD57+ T cells (not recorded which) from PBMCs. The receptor comes from a human donor with severe aplastic anemia or a healthy control (not recorded which). The DNA sequence follows: TGTGCCAGCAGCCATCTTCTGGGACAGCTCACTGAAGCTTTCTTT. Its protein is CASSHLLGQLTEAFF. The CDR3, completed at both ends by the reference TRBV7-9 and TRBJ1-1 genes, gives the full variable domain DTGVSQNPRHKITKRGQNVTFRCDPISEHNRLYWYRQTLGQGPEFLTYFQNEAQLEKSRLLSDRFSAERPKGSFSTLEIQRTEQGDSAMYLCASSHLLGQLTEAFFGQGTRLTVV.